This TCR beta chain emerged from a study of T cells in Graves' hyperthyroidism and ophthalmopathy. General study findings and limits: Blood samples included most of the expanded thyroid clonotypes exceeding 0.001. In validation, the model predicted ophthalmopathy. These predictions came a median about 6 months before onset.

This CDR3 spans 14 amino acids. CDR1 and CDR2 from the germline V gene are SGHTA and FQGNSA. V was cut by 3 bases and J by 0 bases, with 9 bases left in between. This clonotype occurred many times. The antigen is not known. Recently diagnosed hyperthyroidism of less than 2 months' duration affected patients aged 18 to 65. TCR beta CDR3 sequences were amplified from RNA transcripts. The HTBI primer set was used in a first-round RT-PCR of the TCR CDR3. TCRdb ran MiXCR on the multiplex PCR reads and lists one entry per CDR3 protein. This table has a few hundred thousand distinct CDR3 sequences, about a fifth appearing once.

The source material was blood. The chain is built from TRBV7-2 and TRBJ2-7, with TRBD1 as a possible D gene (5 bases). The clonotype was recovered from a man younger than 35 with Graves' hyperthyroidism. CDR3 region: CASSFSQGSYEQYF. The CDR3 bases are TGTGCCAGCAGCTTCTCCCAGGGCTCCTACGAGCAGTACTTC.